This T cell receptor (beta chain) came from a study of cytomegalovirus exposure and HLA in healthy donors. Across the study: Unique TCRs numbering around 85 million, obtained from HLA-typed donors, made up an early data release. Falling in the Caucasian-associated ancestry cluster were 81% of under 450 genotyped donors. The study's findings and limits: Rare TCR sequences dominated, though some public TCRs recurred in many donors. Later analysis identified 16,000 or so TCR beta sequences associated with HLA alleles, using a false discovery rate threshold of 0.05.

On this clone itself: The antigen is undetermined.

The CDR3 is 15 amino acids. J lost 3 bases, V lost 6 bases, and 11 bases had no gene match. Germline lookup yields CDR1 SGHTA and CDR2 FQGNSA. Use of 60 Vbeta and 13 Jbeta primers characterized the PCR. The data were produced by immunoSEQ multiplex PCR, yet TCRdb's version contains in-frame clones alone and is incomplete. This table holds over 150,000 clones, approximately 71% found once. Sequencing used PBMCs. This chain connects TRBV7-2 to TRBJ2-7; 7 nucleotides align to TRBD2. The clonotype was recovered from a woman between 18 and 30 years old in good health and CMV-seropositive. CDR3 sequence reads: CASRPLSGGIYEQYF. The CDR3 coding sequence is TGTGCCAGCAGACCCCTTTCGGGGGGAATCTACGAGCAGTACTTC. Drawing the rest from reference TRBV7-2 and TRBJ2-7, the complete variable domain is GAGVSQSPSNKVTEKGKDVELRCDPISGHTALYWYRQSLGQGLEFLIYFQGNSAPDKSGLPSDRFSAERTGGSVSTLTIQRTQQEDSAVYLCASRPLSGGIYEQYFGPGTRLTVT.